The table lists the clone carrying this T cell receptor (beta chain) with many counts. Trimming shortened V by 0 bases and J by 0 bases, and 15 bases separated the two germline ends. CDR1 LGHNA and CDR2 YSLEER come from the germline V gene. The CDR3 has 18 residues. This sample was included in a study of T cells after yellow fever vaccination. Overall study results and limits: Subsequent to the booster, the majority of primary-vaccination clones reappeared (around 96% CD4, approximately 90% CD8).

One entry per CDR3 protein results from TCRdb running MiXCR on the 5' RACE reads. Seen here are approximately 96,000 distinct CDR3 sequences, roughly 9% observed once, and the top ten hold 16%. The clonotype was recovered from a man aged 18 to 30 who received the YFV17D yellow fever vaccine. The gene calls are TRBV4-3 and TRBJ2-1, with TRBD1 as a possible D gene (6 bases). The sequenced sample was CD8+ T cells not binding an NS4B(214-222) dextramer, sorted from PBMCs, obtained around 16 days after the first yellow fever vaccination. The CDR3 region is CASSQEGATTFSYNEQFF. CDR3 in DNA: TGCGCCAGCAGCCAAGAGGGGGCTACGACCTTCTCCTACAATGAGCAGTTCTTC.